A single sample is the source of the 2 T cell receptor beta chains below, sequenced in a study of blood T cell repertoires in COVID-19. Libraries were prepared by immunoSEQ multiplex PCR; TCRdb keeps only in-frame clonotypes and omits some of them. The sample lists approximately 90,000 clones, approximately 80% occurring once. Input material: peripheral blood. These receptors came from an older man with COVID-19, enrolled during active disease.

The chain is built from TRBV7-8 and TRBJ2-2, with D possibly matching TRBD1 (5 bases). This CDR3 contains 15 residues. V lost 5 bases and J 1 base, leaving 11 bases between the germline ends. Germline V lookup: CDR1 SGHVS, CDR2 FQNEAQ. DNA for the CDR3: TGTGCCAGCAGCCCACAGGCATTGAACACCGGGGAGCTGTTTTTT. Translated: CASSPQALNTGELFF.

The chain recombines TRBV27 with TRBJ2-1; D possibly corresponds to TRBD2 (6 bases). The germline V and J ends were trimmed by 0 bases and 8 bases, with 14 bases remaining between them. The CDR3 consists of 15 residues. Germline CDR1 and CDR2: MNHEY and SMNVEV (reference sequence). The CDR3 is CASSLSRGSQDEQFF. The CDR3 DNA is TGTGCCAGCAGTTTATCGCGGGGCTCTCAGGATGAGCAGTTCTTC.